Sequencing of this TCR beta chain was carried out in a study of T cell repertoires in cytomegalovirus infection. The wider study: Indications came from public TCR beta signatures; they pointed to CMV infection and to a matching HLA type. Regarding the study as a whole: Dominant in the ex vivo response were TCR beta clonotypes restricted by HLA-C and specific for CMV.

In its sample, this clonotype was seen a few times. Its antigen is currently unknown. Each CDR3 protein is one row after TCRdb ran MiXCR on the reads. Found here are hundreds of thousands of distinct CDR3 sequences, roughly a third of them singletons; the top ten hold around an eighth. Germline CDR1 reads SGHVS; CDR2 reads FNYEAQ. This CDR3 region has 17 residues. Trimming shortened V by 1 base and J by 0 bases, and 13 bases separated the two germline ends. This clonotype was obtained from a human donor in good health (CMV status not recorded). Some clones in this sample may be carry-over from other donors' samples. The chain employs TRBV7-6 and TRBJ1-3; D is unresolved. Sequences were derived from cultured CD8+ T cells from PBMCs, sampled from culture after CMV antigen stimulation. CDR3 amino acids: CASSLERTESSGNTIYF. For the CDR3, the DNA is TGTGCCAGCAGCTTAGAGAGGACCGAGAGCTCTGGAAACACCATATATTTT.